These 7 T cell receptor beta chains share one sample of origin, sequenced in a study of response to subunit inactivated influenza vaccine. MiXCR, run by TCRdb on the RT-PCR reads, gives a single entry per CDR3 protein. Of about 570,000 distinct CDR3 sequences in the sample, approximately 12% were seen once. Sequencing used PBMCs from blood, obtained on the day of vaccination. These receptors were collected from a man between 45 and 60 years old who received an inactivated influenza vaccine.

This clonotype has only a few counts. The gene calls are TRBV5-6 and TRBJ2-7, with 7 nucleotides matching TRBD1. Germline V lookup: CDR1 SGHDT, CDR2 YYEEEE. CDR3 length: 15 residues. The V segment lost 3 bases and the J segment 1 base; nucleotides outside the gene matches: 7. The CDR3 region is CASSYYDRESYEQYF. Here the CDR3 DNA reads TGTGCCAGCAGCTACTACGACAGGGAATCCTACGAGCAGTACTTC.

This sequence joins TRBV20-1 and TRBJ2-1, with D possibly TRBD2 on 7 matching bases. Germline-derived CDR1 and CDR2 are DFQATT and SNEGSKA (reference sequence). The CDR3 is 13 residues long. Trimming removed 4 bases from V and 7 bases from J, with 14 bases in between. The CDR3 DNA is TGCAGTGCTACGAGGGGGGGTTGGAATGAGCAGTTCTTC. It specifies CSATRGGWNEQFF.

This clonotype was observed at least ten times. The rearrangement links TRBV12-3 or TRBV12-4 to TRBJ2-3, with D maybe TRBD1 (5 bases). Between the trimmed V and J ends, which lost 5 bases and 2 bases, there was a span of 14 bases. This CDR3 has 15 residues. CDR3 in amino acids: CASSPGSGITDTQYF. DNA for the CDR3: TGTGCCAGCAGTCCGGGTTCAGGGATCACAGATACGCAGTATTTT.

This clonotype was seen ten or more times. DNA for the CDR3: TGCGCCAGCAGTTTTGACACGGACAGGGGAGGCACCGGGGAGCTGTTTTTT. This encodes CASSFDTDRGGTGELFF. The chain uses TRBV5-1 and TRBJ2-2, with 9 bases fitting TRBD1. Trimming removed 5 bases from V and 4 bases from J; junction bases left unmatched: 12. Looked up from germline, CDR1 is SGHRS and CDR2 is YFSETQ. The CDR3 spans 17 residues.

The rearrangement links TRBV12-3 or TRBV12-4 to TRBJ2-1; D may be TRBD1 (6 bases). Trimming stripped 4 bases from V and 4 bases from J, with 23 bases between. The CDR3 has 18 amino acids. The DNA for the CDR3 is TGTGCCAGCAGTTCCATTCTGTACAGGGCCACGGATTACAATGAGCAGTTCTTC. Encoded protein: CASSSILYRATDYNEQFF.

This chain connects TRBV20-1 to TRBJ2-2; D unresolved. With 3 bases removed from V and 4 bases from J, the gap between germline ends came to 12 bases. The V gene's germline CDR1 is DFQATT and CDR2 SNEGSKA (reference sequence). The CDR3 runs to 14 residues. The CDR3 bases are TGCAGTGCTAGTATAGGGCCGATCACCGGGGAGCTGTTTTTT. Translation: CSASIGPITGELFF.

This clonotype turned up a few times. The rearrangement joins TRBV20-1 to TRBJ1-6; D remains unclear. The CDR3 is 13 amino acids. V was trimmed by 1 base and J by 6 bases, leaving 7 bases between them. Germline V lookup: CDR1 DFQATT, CDR2 SNEGSKA (reference sequence). The CDR3 bases are TGCAGTGCTAGAGTCTCAACTAATTCACCCCTCCACTTT. Translation gives CSARVSTNSPLHF.